These 12 T cell receptor beta chains were sequenced from one sample in a study of T-cell reconstitution after alpha-beta-depleted transplantation in children. Preparing the TCRbeta library involved the use of unique molecular identifiers. TCRdb passed the PCR reads through MiXCR, listing each CDR3 protein once. Here the sample spans 300,000 to 400,000 distinct CDR3 sequences, about 17% being singletons. Sequenced material: PBMCs, mostly from graft donor cells, taken 360 days after TCRalphabeta/CD19-depleted stem cell transplant. The receptors were gathered from a male patient aged 2 to 9 who had a stem cell transplant for acute lymphoblastic leukemia, so the T cells may come from the graft donor.

This clonotype was counted ten times or more. V gene TRBV9 combines with J gene TRBJ2-1, with D perhaps assigned TRBD1 or TRBD2 (6 bases each). Germline CDR1 reads SGDLS; CDR2 reads YYNGEE. This CDR3 is built from 13 residues. V gave up 0 bases and J gave up 7 bases, with 8 bases separating them. CDR3 amino acids: CASSVGRGNEQFF. CDR3 nucleotide sequence: TGTGCCAGCAGCGTAGGGAGGGGGAATGAGCAGTTCTTC.

This clonotype was seen a few times. The chain links TRBV6-5 to TRBJ2-7, with D maybe TRBD1 (7 bases). The CDR3 totals 13 residues. The germline V gene has CDR1 MNHEY and CDR2 SVGAGI. With 3 bases removed from V and 7 bases from J, the gap between germline ends came to 13 bases. The CDR3 region is CASSYGGTAEQYF. The DNA of the CDR3 is TGTGCCAGCAGTTATGGAGGGACAGCTGAGCAGTACTTC.

The sample holds a few counts of this clonotype. The rearrangement uses TRBV6-2 or TRBV6-3 and TRBJ1-1, with no clear D. CDR1 is MNHEY and CDR2 is SVGEGT in the germline V gene. V lost 0 bases and J 3 bases, leaving 2 bases between the germline ends. This CDR3 comprises 12 residues. In DNA, the CDR3 is TGTGCCAGCAGTTACTCGGACACTGAAGCTTTCTTT. As protein: CASSYSDTEAFF.

This sequence joins TRBV4-1 and TRBJ2-7; TRBD1 is a possible D gene (6 bases). Trimming cost V 3 bases and J 3 bases, with 24 bases left between them. This CDR3 region has 18 residues. Germline loops: CDR1 MGHRA, CDR2 YSYEKL. The CDR3, as DNA: TGCGCCAGCAGCCATGACAGGTCGCAGGGAGTGAGGCGCTACGAGCAGTACTTC. This translates into CASSHDRSQGVRRYEQYF.

The chain joins TRBV5-1 to TRBJ2-5; D gene ambiguous. The CDR3 is 14 amino acids. V gave up 2 bases and J gave up 2 bases, with 10 bases separating them. The germline gives CDR1 SGHRS, CDR2 YFSETQ. The CDR3 sequence: CASSFRSWQETQYF. As DNA, the CDR3 is TGCGCCAGCAGCTTTCGTTCTTGGCAAGAGACCCAGTACTTC.

Only a few counts were recorded for this clonotype. The V gene is TRBV28, the J gene TRBJ2-1; 8 bases fit TRBD2. There are 14 residues in the CDR3. Germline CDR1 reads MDHEN; CDR2 reads SYDVKM. V lost 2 bases and J lost 7; bases outside the gene matches: 4. CDR3 nucleotide sequence: TGTGCCAGCAGTTTACTACTAGCGGCTAATGAGCAGTTCTTC. Its protein product is CASSLLLAANEQFF.

This clonotype was observed many times. The chain joins TRBV12-3 or TRBV12-4 to TRBJ2-7; D uncertain. CDR3 length equals 11 residues. With 3 bases removed from V and 3 bases from J, the gap between germline ends came to 3 bases. The CDR3 protein is CASSFGYEQYF. The CDR3 bases are TGTGCCAGCAGTTTCGGCTACGAGCAGTACTTC.

The rearrangement links TRBV27 to TRBJ2-7; 12 bases are shared with TRBD2. The CDR3 is made up of 16 amino acids. J gave up 2 bases and V 4 bases, and 6 bases lay outside the gene matches. Per germline, CDR1 MNHEY and CDR2 SMNVEV (reference sequence). The CDR3 here is CASSSMGLAGAYEQYF. CDR3 nucleotide sequence: TGTGCCAGCAGTTCCATGGGACTAGCGGGTGCCTACGAGCAGTACTTC.

The J gene is TRBJ2-1, the V gene TRBV27; D remains ambiguous. Trimming left V 5 bases short and J 3 bases short, with 17 bases between. CDR1 and CDR2 from the germline V gene are MNHEY and SMNVEV (reference sequence). This CDR3 is built from 16 residues. As DNA, the CDR3 is TGTGCCAGCAGTCCCACCACAGTTATGGACTACAATGAGCAGTTCTTC. The encoded protein is CASSPTTVMDYNEQFF.

The V call is TRBV6-1, the J call TRBJ2-1; TRBD2 agrees at 7 bases. Germline trimming cut 5 bases from V and 3 bases from J; bases unmatched to any gene: 4. Germline assignment: CDR1 MNHNS and CDR2 SASEGT. The CDR3 is 14 amino acids. Here the CDR3 DNA reads TGTGCCAGCAGTATAGCGGGCCTCTACAATGAGCAGTTCTTC. Its protein is CASSIAGLYNEQFF.

This clonotype was seen a handful of times. The rearrangement joins TRBV20-1 to TRBJ2-1; TRBD1 might be the D (6 bases). The CDR3 is 11 amino acids. The V gene lost 6 bases and the J gene lost 8 bases, with 11 bases spanning the gap. The germline V gene encodes CDR1 DFQATT and CDR2 SNEGSKA (reference sequence). The CDR3 reads CSATAGDEQFF. The CDR3 coding sequence is TGCAGTGCCACTGCAGGGGATGAGCAGTTCTTC.

V and J are TRBV12-3 or TRBV12-4 and TRBJ2-2, with D perhaps matching TRBD2 (6 bases). V was cut by 3 bases and J by 6 bases, with 14 bases left in between. This CDR3 spans 15 amino acids. CDR3 coding DNA: TGTGCCAGCAGTTTGAACAGTGCGGGGCCCGGGGAGCTGTTTTTT. Amino acids: CASSLNSAGPGELFF.